These 2 T cell receptor beta chains share one sample of origin, sequenced in a study of T cells in Graves' hyperthyroidism and ophthalmopathy (dated by TCRdb to between 2018 and 2020). The library was made by multiplex PCR. Sequencing was performed on an Illumina HiSeq 2000. Amplification of TCR beta CDR3 regions was carried out from RNA transcripts. A first-round RT-PCR of the TCR CDR3 used the HTBI primer set with the Qiagen OneStep RT-PCR kit. The raw public reads went through TCRdb reprocessing: fastp at Q25, MiXCR clone calling, in-frame beta chains kept. One record per CDR3 amino acid sequence lists the most common genes and DNA. The sample includes about 360,000 distinct CDR3 sequences, with less than 15% observed a single time. The ten biggest clones cover around 9.2% of the sample. Material: blood. The receptors come from a woman under 30 with Graves' hyperthyroidism.

This clonotype was seen repeatedly, ten times or more. The J gene is TRBJ2-7, the V gene TRBV20-1, with 7 nucleotides matching TRBD2. The germline CDR1 and CDR2 sequences are DFQATT and SNEGSKA (reference sequence). The CDR3 length is 14 residues. The ends lost 2 bases at V and 3 bases at J; junction bases unmatched: 7. CDR3: CSARHSGASYEQYF. CDR3 bases: TGCAGTGCTAGACACAGCGGGGCTAGCTACGAGCAGTACTTC.

The CDR3 sequence: CASSLPTGLAKSNEQYF. The CDR3, as DNA: TGTGCCAGCAGCTTGCCCACGGGACTAGCGAAAAGCAATGAGCAGTACTTC. This sequence joins TRBV5-4 and TRBJ2-1; 10 bases align to TRBD2. The J call may be incorrect, as the DNA end agrees better with TRBJ2-7. Looked up from germline, CDR1 is SGHNT and CDR2 is YYREEE (reference sequence). This CDR3 comprises 17 residues.